Listed below are T cell receptor beta chains from one sample, sequenced in a study of regulatory T cells in long-lasting Graves disease. TCRdb analysed the multiplex PCR reads with MiXCR anew, one entry per CDR3 protein. Of about 460,000 distinct CDR3 sequences in the sample, 14% are singletons; the top ten hold approximately 19%. This same sample was also part of a study on T cells in Graves' hyperthyroidism and ophthalmopathy.

Specimen: peripheral blood mononuclear cells (PBMCs), collected at new diagnosis, from a patient treated with antithyroid drugs. Source of these receptors: a woman in her fifties or sixties with Graves disease. Each CDR3 is given with its conserved first and last residue. The order of the fields is D gene, clone size, V gene, J gene, CDR3 protein, CDR3 DNA. A D gene is named only where the DNA matches it firmly. Clone size appears in some rows only: once, few, many, or a class for an expanded clone.

d_call: TRBD1
clone_size: few
v_call: TRBV30
j_call: TRBJ1-3
cdr3_aa: CAWSKTGAGNTIYF
cdr3_nt: TGTGCCTGGTCCAAAACAGGGGCCGGAAACACCATATATTTT

d_call: NA
clone_size: NA
v_call: TRBV29-1
j_call: TRBJ1-1
cdr3_aa: CSVERQLNTEAFF
cdr3_nt: TGCAGCGTTGAACGACAGTTGAACACTGAAGCTTTCTTT

d_call: NA
clone_size: NA
v_call: TRBV6-1
j_call: TRBJ2-2
cdr3_aa: CASRKTRQNTGELFF
cdr3_nt: TGTGCCAGCAGGAAAACAAGGCAGAACACCGGGGAGCTGTTTTTT

d_call: TRBD2
clone_size: many
v_call: TRBV6-1
j_call: TRBJ2-2
cdr3_aa: CASNLAGVWGLFF
cdr3_nt: TGTGCCAGCAACCTAGCGGGAGTTTGGGGGCTGTTTTTT

d_call: TRBD2
clone_size: NA
v_call: TRBV4-2
j_call: TRBJ2-7
cdr3_aa: CASSQESGTPSYEQYF
cdr3_nt: TGTGCCAGCAGCCAGGAGAGCGGGACCCCCTCCTACGAGCAGTACTTC

d_call: NA
clone_size: many
v_call: TRBV18
j_call: TRBJ2-1
cdr3_aa: CASSPWDSSYNEQFF
cdr3_nt: TGTGCCAGCTCACCTTGGGACTCCTCCTACAATGAGCAGTTCTTC

d_call: TRBD1
clone_size: many
v_call: TRBV6-1
j_call: TRBJ2-7
cdr3_aa: CASRAGQGYEQYF
cdr3_nt: TGTGCCAGCAGAGCAGGACAGGGCTACGAGCAGTACTTC

d_call: NA
clone_size: many
v_call: TRBV29-1
j_call: TRBJ1-1
cdr3_aa: CSVELEGDRGAFF
cdr3_nt: TGCAGCGTTGAATTAGAGGGAGATCGTGGAGCTTTCTTT

d_call: TRBD2
clone_size: many
v_call: TRBV28
j_call: TRBJ2-1
cdr3_aa: CASSPAGTKPYNEQFF
cdr3_nt: TGTGCCAGCAGTCCCGCAGGGACTAAGCCTTACAATGAGCAGTTCTTC

d_call: TRBD1
clone_size: NA
v_call: TRBV5-1
j_call: TRBJ1-4
cdr3_aa: CASSERTGSAWATNEKLFF
cdr3_nt: TGCGCCAGCAGCGAGCGGACAGGGTCGGCATGGGCAACTAATGAAAAACTGTTTTTT

d_call: NA
clone_size: few
v_call: TRBV12-3/TRBV12-4
j_call: TRBJ2-5
cdr3_aa: CASSQGRYQETQYF
cdr3_nt: TGTGCCAGCAGTCAGGGACGGTACCAAGAGACCCAGTACTTC

d_call: TRBD2
clone_size: many
v_call: TRBV6-5
j_call: TRBJ2-5
cdr3_aa: CASSYLRASGTRAQETQYF
cdr3_nt: TGTGCCAGCAGTTACCTGAGGGCTAGCGGGACTAGAGCCCAAGAGACCCAGTACTTC

d_call: NA
clone_size: few
v_call: TRBV18
j_call: TRBJ1-1
cdr3_aa: CASSPPGQGGWGTEAFF
cdr3_nt: TGTGCCAGCTCACCACCGGGTCAAGGGGGATGGGGCACTGAAGCTTTCTTT

d_call: TRBD2
clone_size: NA
v_call: TRBV11-1
j_call: TRBJ2-1
cdr3_aa: CASSLVGTTENEQFF
cdr3_nt: TGTGCCAGCAGCTTAGTGGGGACTACCGAAAATGAGCAGTTCTTC

d_call: NA
clone_size: NA
v_call: TRBV6-1
j_call: TRBJ1-1
cdr3_aa: CASRASYSNTEAFF
cdr3_nt: TGTGCCAGCAGGGCCAGCTATTCGAACACTGAAGCTTTCTTT

d_call: TRBD2
clone_size: NA
v_call: TRBV2
j_call: TRBJ2-3
cdr3_aa: CAGLGGAGTDTQYF
cdr3_nt: TGTGCCGGGCTCGGGGGAGCGGGGACAGATACGCAGTATTTT

d_call: NA
clone_size: few
v_call: TRBV9
j_call: TRBJ1-1
cdr3_aa: CASSVEGQTNTEAFF
cdr3_nt: TGTGCCAGCAGCGTAGAGGGGCAAACGAACACTGAAGCTTTCTTT

d_call: TRBD2
clone_size: many
v_call: TRBV9
j_call: TRBJ2-3
cdr3_aa: CASSVTSGPTDTQYF
cdr3_nt: TGTGCCAGCAGCGTGACTAGCGGACCCACAGATACGCAGTATTTT

d_call: TRBD1
clone_size: many
v_call: TRBV6-2/TRBV6-3
j_call: TRBJ2-2
cdr3_aa: CASEGQGLSGELFF
cdr3_nt: TGTGCCAGCGAAGGACAGGGGTTGAGCGGGGAGCTGTTTTTT

d_call: TRBD1
clone_size: few
v_call: TRBV4-1
j_call: TRBJ1-2
cdr3_aa: CASSLENGQGGYTF
cdr3_nt: TGCGCCAGCAGCCTAGAAAACGGACAGGGTGGCTACACCTTC

d_call: TRBD1
clone_size: NA
v_call: TRBV24-1
j_call: TRBJ2-1
cdr3_aa: CATSDTTGSEINEQFF
cdr3_nt: TGTGCCACCAGTGACACGACAGGGTCAGAGATCAATGAGCAGTTCTTC

d_call: TRBD2
clone_size: few
v_call: TRBV7-2
j_call: TRBJ2-7
cdr3_aa: CASSLWASGTYEQYF
cdr3_nt: TGTGCCAGCAGCTTATGGGCTAGCGGAACCTACGAGCAGTACTTC

d_call: NA
clone_size: many
v_call: TRBV7-9
j_call: TRBJ2-1
cdr3_aa: CASRSRGGGYNEQFF
cdr3_nt: TGTGCCAGCAGGAGCCGGGGAGGGGGCTACAATGAGCAGTTCTTC